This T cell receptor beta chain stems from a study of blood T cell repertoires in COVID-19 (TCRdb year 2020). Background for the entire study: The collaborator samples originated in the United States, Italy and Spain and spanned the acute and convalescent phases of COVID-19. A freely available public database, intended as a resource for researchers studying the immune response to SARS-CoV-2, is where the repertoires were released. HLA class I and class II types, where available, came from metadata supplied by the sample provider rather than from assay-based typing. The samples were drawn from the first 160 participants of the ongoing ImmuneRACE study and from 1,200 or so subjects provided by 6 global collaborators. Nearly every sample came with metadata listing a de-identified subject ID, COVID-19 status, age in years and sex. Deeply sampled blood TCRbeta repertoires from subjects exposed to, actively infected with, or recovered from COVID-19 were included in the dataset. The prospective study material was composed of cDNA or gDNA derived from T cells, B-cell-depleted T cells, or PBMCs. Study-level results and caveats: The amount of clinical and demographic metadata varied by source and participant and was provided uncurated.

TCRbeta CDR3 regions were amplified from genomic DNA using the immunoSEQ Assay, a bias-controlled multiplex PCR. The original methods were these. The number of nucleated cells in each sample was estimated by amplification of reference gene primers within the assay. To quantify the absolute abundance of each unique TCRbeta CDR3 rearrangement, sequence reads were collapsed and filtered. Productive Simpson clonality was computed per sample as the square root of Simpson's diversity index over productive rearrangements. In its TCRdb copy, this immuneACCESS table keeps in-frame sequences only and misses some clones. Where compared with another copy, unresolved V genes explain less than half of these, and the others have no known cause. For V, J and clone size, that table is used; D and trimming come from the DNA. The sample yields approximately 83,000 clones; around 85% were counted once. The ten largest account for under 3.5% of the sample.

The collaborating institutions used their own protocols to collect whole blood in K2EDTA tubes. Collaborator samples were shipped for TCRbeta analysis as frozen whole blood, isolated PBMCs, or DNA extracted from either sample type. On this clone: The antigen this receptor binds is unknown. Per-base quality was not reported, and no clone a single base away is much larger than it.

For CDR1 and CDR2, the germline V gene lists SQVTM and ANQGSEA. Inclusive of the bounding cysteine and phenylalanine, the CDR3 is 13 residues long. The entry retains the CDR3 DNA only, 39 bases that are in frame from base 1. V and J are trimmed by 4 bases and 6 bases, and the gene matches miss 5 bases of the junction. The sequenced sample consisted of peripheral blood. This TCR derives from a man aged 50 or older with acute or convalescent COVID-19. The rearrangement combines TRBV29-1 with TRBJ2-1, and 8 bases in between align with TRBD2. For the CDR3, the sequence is CSVVSGGGNEQFF. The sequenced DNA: TGCAGCGTTGTCTCGGGGGGGGGCAATGAGCAGTTCTTC.